The 21 T cell receptor beta chains presented below share a single source sample, sequenced in a study of somatic reversion in DOCK8 deficiency. One-step amplicon PCR with EuroClonality-NGS primers amplified TRB from roughly 92 ng genomic DNA. Each CDR3 protein gets one entry after TCRdb re-called the multiplex PCR reads with MiXCR. This table holds about 470 distinct CDR3 sequences, roughly 22% found once. Sequencing used peripheral blood. The receptor source for this set is a human donor with DOCK8 deficiency.

This clonotype ranks as large. The J gene is TRBJ1-1, the V gene TRBV5-6; 7 nucleotides align to TRBD1. Germline V gene lookup returns CDR1 SGHDT and CDR2 YYEEEE. There are 12 residues in the CDR3. V dropped 1 base and J dropped 7; count of bases not matched to a gene: 1. The CDR3 here is CASSLRDSEAFF. For the CDR3, the DNA is TGTGCCAGCAGCTTGAGGGACAGTGAAGCTTTCTTT.

A note on this clonotype: It may be a read error: a sequence one base away is much more abundant. The chain is built from TRBV7-8 and TRBJ1-5; unclear D gene. This CDR3 comprises 13 residues. Germline CDR1 and CDR2: SGHVS and FQNEAQ. CDR3 bases: TGTGCCAGCAGCTTAGTGGGTAATCAGCCCCAGAATTTT. Translation gives CASSLVGNQPQNF.

This clonotype ranks as large. The chain is built from TRBV20-1 and TRBJ2-1; tentative D call: TRBD2 (6 bases). Germline V gives CDR1 DFQATT, CDR2 SNEGSKA (reference sequence). The V end lost 3 bases, the J end lost 8 bases, and 20 bases lay between the germline ends. CDR3 size: 15 residues. The CDR3 DNA reads as TGCAGTGCTAGGGGTCGCGGGAATGTAAGGGATGAGCAGTTCTTC. Residues: CSARGRGNVRDEQFF.

This clonotype is classed as medium-sized. The chain uses TRBV5-4 and TRBJ2-2; the D is unclear. Germline V CDR1 and CDR2: SGHNT, YYREEE (reference sequence). This CDR3 comprises 12 residues. Trimming pared 0 bases from V and 6 bases from J, leaving 3 bases between. The CDR3 spells CASSLVAGELFF. Here the CDR3 DNA reads TGTGCCAGCAGCTTGGTGGCCGGGGAGCTGTTTTTT.

This chain links TRBV4-1 with TRBJ2-6; D ambiguous. V dropped 0 bases and J dropped 1 base, with 10 bases sitting between them. Per germline, CDR1 MGHRA and CDR2 YSYEKL. CDR3 size: 17 residues. CDR3 loop: CASSQELLPSGANVLTF. Here the CDR3 DNA reads TGCGCCAGCAGCCAAGAACTCCTTCCTTCTGGGGCCAACGTCCTGACTTTC.

This chain uses TRBV5-1 with TRBJ2-7; 7 bases line up with TRBD1. Looked up from germline, CDR1 is SGHRS and CDR2 is YFSETQ. Trimming at V came to 4 bases and at J to 1 base, leaving 5 bases not matched to a gene. This CDR3 contains 14 residues. The CDR3 region is CASSDGTVSYEQYF. The CDR3 nucleotides read TGCGCCAGCAGCGACGGGACAGTTTCCTACGAGCAGTACTTC.

By frequency in the sample, this clonotype is large. The chain uses TRBV11-3 and TRBJ2-1, with a tentative D call TRBD2 (6 bases). Germline CDR1 SGHNT, CDR2 YENEEA. The CDR3 is 16 amino acids. V dropped 4 bases and J dropped 2 bases, with 15 bases sitting between them. The CDR3, as DNA: TGTGCCAGCAGCTCTGCCGCGCCTAGCGCCTACAATGAGCAGTTCTTC. As protein: CASSSAAPSAYNEQFF. Complete variable domain (other parts from reference TRBV11-3 and TRBJ2-1): EAGVVQSPRYKIIEKKQPVAFWCNPISGHNTLYWYLQNLGQGPELLIRYENEEAVDDSQLPKDRFSAERLKGVDSTLKIQPAELGDSAVYLCASSSAAPSAYNEQFFGPGTRLTVL.

The chain combines TRBV4-1 with TRBJ2-7, with 7 bases aligning to TRBD2. V lost 0 bases to trimming and J lost 2 bases; unmatched junction nucleotides: 4. The V gene's germline CDR1 is MGHRA and CDR2 YSYEKL. CDR3 size: 15 residues. The CDR3, as DNA: TGCGCCAGCAGCCAAGAGGCTAGCGGTACCTACGAGCAGTACGTC. Protein product: CASSQEASGTYEQYV.

The chain employs TRBV28 and TRBJ2-2; 8 nucleotides align to TRBD2. Germline CDR1 is MDHEN and CDR2 is SYDVKM. V gave up 5 bases and J gave up 4 bases; unmatched junction bases: 21. This CDR3 spans 20 amino acids. This chain's CDR3 is CASSPPPGAGDLFRTGELFF. The CDR3 coding sequence is TGTGCCAGCAGTCCCCCCCCGGGAGCGGGAGATTTGTTCCGCACCGGGGAGCTGTTTTTT.

Judged by abundance, this clonotype is large (0.1 to 1%). This rearrangement joins TRBV10-3 to TRBJ2-3, with 9 bases matching TRBD2. CDR3 length: 15 residues. V was pared by 8 bases and J by 2 bases, with 8 bases of the junction left unmatched. Germline CDR1 and CDR2: ENHRY and SYGVKD. The CDR3 nucleotides are TGTGCCATCGCCCCGACTAGCGGATACACAGATACGCAGTATTTT. Encoded protein: CAIAPTSGYTDTQYF.

This clonotype is categorized as large. V and J are TRBV7-8 and TRBJ2-7; possible D gene TRBD1, 5 bases. The germline gives CDR1 SGHVS, CDR2 FQNEAQ. The CDR3 extends over 12 amino acids. The germline V and J ends were trimmed by 3 bases and 5 bases, with 8 bases remaining between them. CDR3 sequence (DNA): TGTGCCAGCAGCTTCCAGGGCGACGAGCAGTACTTC. Amino acid sequence: CASSFQGDEQYF.

About this clonotype itself: A read error may account for a junction end that differs from germline. In DNA, the CDR3 is TGTGCCTGGAGAGGTAGCGGGAGAACGGGAGATATGCAGTATTTT. The encoded protein is CAWRGSGRTGDMQYF. The rearrangement joins TRBV30 to TRBJ2-3, with TRBD2 matching over 9 bases. This CDR3 has 15 amino acids. CDR1 GTSNPN and CDR2 SVGIG come from the germline V gene (reference sequence).

Judged by abundance, this clonotype is medium-sized (0.01 to 0.1%). J is TRBJ2-1 and V is TRBV19; 12 bases line up with TRBD2. After removal of 7 bases from V and 0 bases from J, the junction contained 7 bases not matched to a gene. CDR1 is LNHDA, CDR2 SQIVND, per germline (reference sequence). The CDR3 spans 17 residues. This CDR3 reads CASKPSGRASSYNEQFF. The CDR3 coding sequence is TGTGCCAGTAAGCCTAGCGGGAGGGCTAGCTCCTACAATGAGCAGTTCTTC. Full variable domain (outside the CDR3, taken from reference TRBV19 and TRBJ2-1): DGGITQSPKYLFRKEGQNVTLSCEQNLNHDAMYWYRQDPGQGLRLIYYSQIVNDFQKGDIAEGYSVSREKKESFPLTVTSAQKNPTAFYLCASKPSGRASSYNEQFFGPGTRLTVL.

Worth noting for this clonotype: A far larger clone is only one base removed, so a read error is likely. As DNA, the CDR3 is TGTGCCAGCGGGGGGACCGCTAATTCACCCCTCCACTTT. As protein: CASGGTANSPLHF. The chain has TRBV10-3 and TRBJ1-4; D might be TRBD1 (5 bases). The J call is in doubt because the DNA end fits TRBJ1-6 better. The germline V gene encodes CDR1 ENHRY and CDR2 SYGVKD. The length of the CDR3 is 13 residues.

By share of the sample, this clonotype is large. The chain couples TRBV10-3 to TRBJ2-7; TRBD2 matches at 9 bases. The CDR3 has 14 amino acids. J gave up 6 bases and V 0 bases, and 3 bases lay outside the gene matches. Germline V CDR1 and CDR2: ENHRY, SYGVKD. CDR3 in DNA: TGTGCCATCAGTGAGTCGGCGGGAGGGGGCGAGCAGTACTTC. Protein product: CAISESAGGGEQYF.

The chain combines TRBV5-5 with TRBJ2-7, with D tentatively TRBD2 (5 bases). Per the germline V gene, CDR1 is SGHKS and CDR2 is YYEKEE (reference sequence). This CDR3 is 13 amino acids long. V lost 2 bases to trimming and J lost 9 bases, with 15 bases between them. CDR3 sequence (DNA): TGTGCCAGCAGCTTCCGGGGTCCCTTCGGGCAGTACGTC. Protein: CASSFRGPFGQYV.

For the CDR3, the DNA is TGCGCCAGCAGCCACCCCCCCCCGACTAGCGGGAAGACTTACGAGCAGTACTTC. It is translated as CASSHPPPTSGKTYEQYF. The V gene is TRBV4-1, the J gene TRBJ2-7, with 11 nucleotides matching TRBD2. Germline CDR1 MGHRA, CDR2 YSYEKL. J gave up 4 bases and V 3 bases, and 14 bases lay outside the gene matches. This CDR3 comprises 18 residues.

V usage is TRBV30 and J usage is TRBJ2-1; D is uncertain. The germline CDR1 and CDR2 sequences are GTSNPN and SVGIG (reference sequence). The CDR3 sequence is 11 residues long. Trimming cost V 1 base and J 8 bases, with 6 bases left between them. The CDR3 region is CAWSGLHEQFF. The CDR3 DNA follows: TGTGCCTGGAGTGGTCTCCATGAGCAGTTCTTC.

This clonotype is classed as large (0.1 to 1%). The chain is built from TRBV5-1 and TRBJ1-1; 9 positions agree with TRBD1. J lost 5 bases, V lost 0 bases, and 2 bases had no gene match. The CDR3 sequence is 14 residues long. The V gene's germline CDR1 is SGHRS and CDR2 YFSETQ. CDR3 DNA sequence: TGCGCCAGCAGCTTGGCTGGGACAGGGACTGAAGCTTTCTTT. It codes for CASSLAGTGTEAFF.

This clonotype is labeled as hyperexpanded. The chain recombines TRBV12-3 or TRBV12-4 with TRBJ1-6; weak D call: TRBD1 (5 bases). The J call is in doubt because the DNA end fits TRBJ1-1 better. This CDR3 has 14 amino acids. CDR3 region: CASTKGEANTEAFF. The CDR3 bases are TGTGCCAGCACCAAAGGGGAGGCGAACACTGAAGCTTTCTTT.

This clonotype was seen more than once but under ten times. The V call is TRBV2, the J call TRBJ2-3; D is possibly TRBD1 (5 bases). Germline-derived CDR1 and CDR2 are SNHLY and FYNNEI. The CDR3 has 15 amino acids. V gave up 8 bases and J gave up 2 bases, with 17 bases separating them. Written as DNA, the CDR3 is TGTGCCAGCCGACAGTTCGATCAGAACACAGATACGCAGTATTTT. The encoded protein is CASRQFDQNTDTQYF. Based on the CDR3 plus reference TRBV2 and TRBJ2-3, the full variable domain is EPEVTQTPSHQVTQMGQEVILRCVPISNHLYFYWYRQILGQKVEFLVSFYNNEISEKSEIFDDQFSVERPDGSNFTLKIRSTKLEDSAMYFCASRQFDQNTDTQYFGPGTRLTVL.